The T cell receptor beta chain described here comes from a study of T-cell memory formation after mild COVID-19. TCRdb reprocessed the 5' RACE reads with MiXCR, giving one entry per CDR3 protein. The table lists 350,000 to 450,000 distinct CDR3 sequences, 25% to 30% of them singletons, with roughly 14% in the top ten. This clonotype was picked up a small number of times. This receptor was taken from an adult woman who had mild COVID-19 (a few samples of this study predate the infection). Cell type and time point are not known. The sequencing input was PBMCs or a T cell subset sorted from them (not recorded which).

The CDR3 loop is CASSLDFGQGRAYTF. For the CDR3, the DNA is TGTGCCAGCAGCTTGGACTTTGGACAGGGAAGGGCCTACACCTTC. This chain connects TRBV7-2 to TRBJ1-2; the match to TRBD1 covers 8 bases. Germline assignment: CDR1 SGHTA and CDR2 FQGNSA. Trimming cost V 3 bases and J 10 bases; bases outside gene matches: 13. There are 15 residues in the CDR3.